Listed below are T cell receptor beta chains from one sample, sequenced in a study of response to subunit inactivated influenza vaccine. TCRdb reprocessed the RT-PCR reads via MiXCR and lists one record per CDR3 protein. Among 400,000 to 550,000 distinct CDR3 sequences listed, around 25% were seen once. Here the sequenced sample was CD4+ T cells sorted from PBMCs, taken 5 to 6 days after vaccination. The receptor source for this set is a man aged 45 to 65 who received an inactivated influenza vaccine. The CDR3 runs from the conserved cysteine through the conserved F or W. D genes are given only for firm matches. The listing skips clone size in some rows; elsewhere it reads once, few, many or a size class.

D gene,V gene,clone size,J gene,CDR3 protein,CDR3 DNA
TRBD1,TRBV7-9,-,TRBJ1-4,CASRLDRANEKLFF,TGTGCCAGCCGCCTGGACAGGGCTAATGAAAAACTGTTTTTT
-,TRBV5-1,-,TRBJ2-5,CASSRGQIQETQYF,TGCGCCAGCAGCCGCGGACAGATCCAAGAGACCCAGTACTTC
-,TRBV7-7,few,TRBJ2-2,CASSQRGGELFF,TGTGCTAGCAGTCAGAGGGGCGGGGAGCTGTTTTTT
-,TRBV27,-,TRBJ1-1,CASSRTPMNTEAFF,TGTGCCAGCAGTCGGACACCCATGAACACTGAAGCTTTCTTT
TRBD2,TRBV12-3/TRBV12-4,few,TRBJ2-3,CASSLSAGGGTDTQYF,TGTGCCAGCAGTTTATCAGCGGGAGGGGGCACAGATACGCAGTATTTT
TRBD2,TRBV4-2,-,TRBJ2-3,CASSQGNAGGADTQYF,TGTGCCAGCAGCCAAGGGAATGCGGGGGGGGCAGATACGCAGTATTTT
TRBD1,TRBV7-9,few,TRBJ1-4,CASSRQGVNEKLFF,TGTGCCAGCAGCAGACAGGGGGTTAATGAAAAACTGTTTTTT
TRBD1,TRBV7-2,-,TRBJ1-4,CASSRDRGEKLFF,TGTGCCAGTTCCCGGGACAGAGGGGAAAAACTGTTTTTT
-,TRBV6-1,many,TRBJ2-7,CASRPGARYEQYF,TGTGCCAGCCGCCCCGGGGCCCGGTACGAGCAGTACTTC
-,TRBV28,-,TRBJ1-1,CASSPTPYTEAFF,TGTGCCAGCAGTCCTACCCCCTACACTGAAGCTTTCTTT
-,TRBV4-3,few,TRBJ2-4,CASSQRSLAKNIQYF,TGCGCCAGCAGCCAAAGATCTTTAGCCAAAAACATTCAGTACTTC
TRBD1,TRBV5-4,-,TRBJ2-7,CASSSLDRAIYEQYF,TGTGCCAGCAGCTCCCTGGACAGGGCCATCTACGAGCAGTACTTC
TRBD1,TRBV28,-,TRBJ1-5,CASSFGTGSNQPQHF,TGTGCCAGCAGTTTTGGGACAGGGTCCAATCAGCCCCAGCATTTT
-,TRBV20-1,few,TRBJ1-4,CSARGQTSMKELFF,TGCAGTGCAAGGGGTCAGACATCTATGAAGGAACTGTTTTTT
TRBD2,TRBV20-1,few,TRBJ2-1,CSVPRASGRGEQFF,TGCAGTGTTCCCCGGGCTAGCGGGAGAGGTGAGCAGTTCTTC
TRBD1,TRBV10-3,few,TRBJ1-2,CAITGVDRQHGYTF,TGTGCCATCACCGGGGTGGACAGGCAGCATGGCTACACCTTC
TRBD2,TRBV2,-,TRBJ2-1,CASRLLAGSYNEQFF,TGTGCCAGCAGGTTACTAGCGGGGAGCTACAATGAGCAGTTCTTC
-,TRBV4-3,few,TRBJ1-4,CASSQDRGVVEKLFF,TGCGCCAGCAGCCAAGATCGGGGGGTCGTGGAAAAACTGTTTTTT
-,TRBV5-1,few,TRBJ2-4,CASSLAGKIESLAKNIQYF,TGCGCCAGCAGCTTGGCGGGGAAAATAGAATCCTTAGCCAAAAACATTCAGTACTTC
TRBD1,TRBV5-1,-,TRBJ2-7,CASSLQGQGQLEQYF,TGCGCCAGCAGCTTGCAGGGACAGGGGCAACTCGAGCAGTACTTC
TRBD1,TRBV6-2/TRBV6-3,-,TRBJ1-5,CASSYSDRGLPPQHF,TGTGCCAGCAGTTACTCGGACAGGGGCCTTCCTCCCCAGCATTTT
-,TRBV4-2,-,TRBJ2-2,CASSQGPIGDTGELFF,TGTGCCAGCAGCCAAGGCCCTATTGGAGATACCGGGGAGCTGTTTTTT
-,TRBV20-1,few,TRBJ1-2,CSASLGNYGYTF,TGCAGTGCTAGTTTAGGGAACTATGGCTACACCTTC
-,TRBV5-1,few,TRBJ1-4,CASSPGGLREKLFF,TGCGCCAGCAGCCCCGGGGGTTTGAGGGAAAAACTGTTTTTT
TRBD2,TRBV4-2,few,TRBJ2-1,CASSQPYTGTSGKNEQFF,TGTGCCAGCAGCCAGCCTTACACCGGGACTAGCGGGAAGAATGAGCAGTTCTTC
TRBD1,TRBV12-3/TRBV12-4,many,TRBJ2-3,CASNPQGLVTDTQYF,TGTGCCAGCAATCCACAGGGGTTAGTAACAGATACGCAGTATTTT
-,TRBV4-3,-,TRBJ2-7,CASSQDQSGSYEQYF,TGCGCCAGCAGCCAAGATCAGAGCGGCTCCTACGAGCAGTACTTC
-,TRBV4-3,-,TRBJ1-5,CASSQDLGQFNQPQHF,TGCGCCAGCAGCCAAGATCTAGGGCAGTTCAATCAGCCCCAGCATTTT
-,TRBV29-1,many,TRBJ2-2,CSARTASNTGELFF,TGCAGCGCTAGGACAGCTTCGAACACCGGGGAGCTGTTTTTT
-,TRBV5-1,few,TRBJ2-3,CASSPRGQSTDTQYF,TGCGCCAGCAGCCCCCGTGGGCAGAGCACAGATACGCAGTATTTT
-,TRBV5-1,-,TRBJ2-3,CASREGKDTQYF,TGCGCCAGCCGCGAAGGCAAGGATACGCAGTATTTT
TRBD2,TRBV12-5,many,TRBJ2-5,CASGLAIAGGETQYF,TGTGCTAGTGGTTTGGCTATAGCGGGAGGAGAGACCCAGTACTTC
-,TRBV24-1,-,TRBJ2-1,CATSDLDGSSYNEQFF,TGTGCCACCAGTGATTTAGACGGGAGCTCCTACAATGAGCAGTTCTTC
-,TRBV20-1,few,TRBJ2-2,CSARIGIVTGELFF,TGCAGTGCCAGGATCGGGATTGTCACCGGGGAGCTGTTTTTT
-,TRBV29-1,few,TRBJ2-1,CSVGGANEQFF,TGCAGCGTTGGTGGGGCCAATGAGCAGTTCTTC
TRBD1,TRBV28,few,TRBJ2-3,CASSSDRGGDTQYF,TGTGCCAGCAGTTCCGACAGGGGCGGAGATACGCAGTATTTT
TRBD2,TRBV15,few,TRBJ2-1,CATSRKREGSDEQFF,TGTGCCACCAGCAGAAAGCGGGAGGGTTCCGATGAGCAGTTCTTC
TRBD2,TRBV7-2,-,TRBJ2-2,CASSSVLAYTGELFF,TGTGCCAGCAGCTCCGTACTAGCGTACACCGGGGAGCTGTTTTTT
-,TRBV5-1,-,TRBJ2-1,CASSPLLSGPYNEQFF,TGCGCCAGCAGCCCTCTCCTTTCGGGACCCTACAATGAGCAGTTCTTC
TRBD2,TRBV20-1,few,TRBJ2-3,CSAITSGRTDTQYF,TGCAGTGCCATCACTAGCGGGAGAACAGATACGCAGTATTTT